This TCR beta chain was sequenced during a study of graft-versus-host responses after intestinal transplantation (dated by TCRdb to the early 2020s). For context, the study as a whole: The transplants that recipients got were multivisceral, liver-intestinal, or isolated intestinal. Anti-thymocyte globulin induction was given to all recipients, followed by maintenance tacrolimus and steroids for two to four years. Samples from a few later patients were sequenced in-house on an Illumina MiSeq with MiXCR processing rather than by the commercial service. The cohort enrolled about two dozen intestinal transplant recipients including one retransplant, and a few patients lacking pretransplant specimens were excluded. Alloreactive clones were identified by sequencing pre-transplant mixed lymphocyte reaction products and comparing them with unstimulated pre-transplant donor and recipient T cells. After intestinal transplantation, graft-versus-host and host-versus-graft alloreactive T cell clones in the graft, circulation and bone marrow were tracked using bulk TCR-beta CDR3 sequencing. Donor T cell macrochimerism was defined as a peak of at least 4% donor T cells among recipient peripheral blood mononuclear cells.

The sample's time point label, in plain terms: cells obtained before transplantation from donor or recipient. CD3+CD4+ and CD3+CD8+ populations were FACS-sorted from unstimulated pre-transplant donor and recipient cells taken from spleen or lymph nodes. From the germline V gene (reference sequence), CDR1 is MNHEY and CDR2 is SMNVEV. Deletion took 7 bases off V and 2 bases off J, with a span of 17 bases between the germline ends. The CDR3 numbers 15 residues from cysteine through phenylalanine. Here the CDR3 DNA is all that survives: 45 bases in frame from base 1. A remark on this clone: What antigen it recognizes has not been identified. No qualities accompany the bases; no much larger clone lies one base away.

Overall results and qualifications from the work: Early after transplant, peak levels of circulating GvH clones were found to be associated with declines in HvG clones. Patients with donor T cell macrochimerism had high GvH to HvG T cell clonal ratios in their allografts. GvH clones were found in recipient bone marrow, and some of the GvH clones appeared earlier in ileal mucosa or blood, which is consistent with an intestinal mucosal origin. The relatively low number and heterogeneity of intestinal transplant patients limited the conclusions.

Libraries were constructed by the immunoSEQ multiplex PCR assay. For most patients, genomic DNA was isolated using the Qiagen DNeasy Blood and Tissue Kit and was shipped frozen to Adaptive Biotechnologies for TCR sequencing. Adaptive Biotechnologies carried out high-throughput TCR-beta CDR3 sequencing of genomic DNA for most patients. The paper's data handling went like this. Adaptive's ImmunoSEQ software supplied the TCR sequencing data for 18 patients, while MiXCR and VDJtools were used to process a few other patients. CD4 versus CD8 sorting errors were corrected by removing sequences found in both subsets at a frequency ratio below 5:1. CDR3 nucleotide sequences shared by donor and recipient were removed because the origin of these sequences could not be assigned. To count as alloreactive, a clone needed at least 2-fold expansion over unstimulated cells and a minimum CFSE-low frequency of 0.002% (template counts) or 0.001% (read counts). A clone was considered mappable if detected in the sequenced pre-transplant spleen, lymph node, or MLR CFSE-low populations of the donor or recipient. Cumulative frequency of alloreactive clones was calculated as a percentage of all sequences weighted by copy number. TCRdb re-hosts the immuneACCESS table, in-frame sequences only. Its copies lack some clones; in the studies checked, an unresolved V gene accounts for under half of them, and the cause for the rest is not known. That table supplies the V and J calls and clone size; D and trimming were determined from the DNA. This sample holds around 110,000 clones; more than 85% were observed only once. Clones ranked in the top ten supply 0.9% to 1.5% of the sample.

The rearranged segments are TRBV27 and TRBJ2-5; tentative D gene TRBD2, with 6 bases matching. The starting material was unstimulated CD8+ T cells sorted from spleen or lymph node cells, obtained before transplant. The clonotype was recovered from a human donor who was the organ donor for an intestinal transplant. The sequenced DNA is TGTGCCAGCAACTTCCGGGGGACGGGTCAAGAGACCCAGTACTTC. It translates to CASNFRGTGQETQYF.